The T cell receptor beta chain under discussion was sequenced for a study of T cell repertoires in cytomegalovirus infection. TCRdb reanalysed the reads using MiXCR and keeps one entry per CDR3 protein. The table has roughly 80,000 distinct CDR3 sequences, 24% seen once. Study-wide findings and caveats: There were HLA-C-restricted CMV-specific TCR beta clonotypes dominating the ex vivo response.

By frequency in the sample, this clonotype is medium-sized. Its antigen is currently unknown. The TCR originated in a human donor in good health (CMV status not recorded). Some clones in this sample may be carry-over from other donors' samples. The sample was CD8+ T cells from cultured PBMCs, taken from culture after CMV antigen stimulation.

CDR3: CASSFRGTTRDTQYF. CDR3 nucleotide sequence: TGTGCCAGCAGCTTCCGCGGGACTACCCGGGATACGCAGTATTTT. The V gene is TRBV7-2, the J gene TRBJ2-3; TRBD2 matches 7 bases. Germline V gene lookup returns CDR1 SGHTA and CDR2 FQGNSA. With V trimmed by 3 bases and J by 6 bases, 9 bases remained unmatched. The CDR3 is 15 residues long.